This TCR beta chain was captured in a study of glioma-infiltrating T cells. The CDR3 is made up of 13 amino acids. Germline lookup yields CDR1 MDHEN and CDR2 SYDVKM. Between the trimmed V and J ends, which lost 6 bases and 5 bases, there was a span of 14 bases. Using RNA template, CDR3s of TCR alpha and beta were amplified with iRepertoire arm-PCR. TCRdb used MiXCR to reprocess the multiplex PCR reads, holding one entry per CDR3 protein. The sample includes some 180,000 distinct CDR3 sequences, around 30% of them seen just once. Overall study findings and caveats: Gliomas, especially low-grade, showed above-expected tissue-blood divergence; non-neoplastic patients showed below.

This clonotype was recorded at least ten times. Its antigen is not known. V usage is TRBV28 and J usage is TRBJ2-7, with D perhaps assigned TRBD1 or TRBD2 (7 bases each). The sample comprised glioma tissue, nonneoplastic brain tissue, or PBMCs (not recorded which). The receptor was derived from a human donor with low-grade glioma or glioblastoma, undergoing nonglioma brain surgery, or in good health (not recorded which). The CDR3 DNA reads TGTGCCAGCAGGGGGCCAGGGGGGGACGAGCAGTACTTC. As protein: CASRGPGGDEQYF.